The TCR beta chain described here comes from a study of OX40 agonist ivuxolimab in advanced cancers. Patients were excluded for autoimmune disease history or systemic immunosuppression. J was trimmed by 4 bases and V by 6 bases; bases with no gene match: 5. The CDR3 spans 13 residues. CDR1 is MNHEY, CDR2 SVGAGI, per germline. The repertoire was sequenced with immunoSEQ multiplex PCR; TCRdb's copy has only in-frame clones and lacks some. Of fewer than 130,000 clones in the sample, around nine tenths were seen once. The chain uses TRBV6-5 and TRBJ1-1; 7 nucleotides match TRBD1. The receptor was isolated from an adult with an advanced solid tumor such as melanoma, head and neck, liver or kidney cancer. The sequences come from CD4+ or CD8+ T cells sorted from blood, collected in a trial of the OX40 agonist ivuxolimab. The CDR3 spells CASSRGTATEAFF. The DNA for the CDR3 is TGTGCCAGCAGCCGCGGGACAGCCACTGAAGCTTTCTTT.